The sample holds a few counts of the clone carrying this T cell receptor beta chain. This entry comes from a study of T-cell reconstitution after alpha-beta-depleted transplantation in children. CDR1 LNHDA and CDR2 SQIVND come from the germline V gene (reference sequence). The CDR3 sequence is 14 residues long. Trimming removed 5 bases at V and 2 bases at J, with 12 bases between. A TCRbeta library incorporating unique molecular identifiers was prepared. Each CDR3 protein is one row after TCRdb ran MiXCR on the PCR reads. The sample has around 200,000 distinct CDR3 sequences, 6.5% to 7.5% seen once; the top ten hold 3%.

The sequencing used PBMCs from the stem cell graft donor, collected from the stem cell graft. This clonotype was obtained from a human donor who donated a stem cell graft to a child with Wiskott-Aldrich syndrome. The V call is TRBV19, the J call TRBJ1-1; D is undetermined. In DNA form, the CDR3 reads TGTGCCAGTAGTCAACAACATCAAAACACTGAAGCTTTCTTT. Protein product: CASSQQHQNTEAFF.